This T cell receptor (beta chain) emerged from a study of response to subunit inactivated influenza vaccine. Whole-study results and caveats: Authors suggested each seasonal influenza vaccination recruits few new T cells.

CDR3 length: 16 residues. Germline loops: CDR1 SGHRS, CDR2 YFSETQ. J was trimmed by 5 bases and V by 4 bases; bases with no gene match: 12. This clonotype was counted a few times. What it binds is not known. MiXCR, run by TCRdb on the RT-PCR reads, gives a single entry per CDR3 protein. The sample shows under 850,000 distinct CDR3 sequences, about 18% of them seen only once. This sequence was found in a man in his forties or fifties who received an inactivated influenza vaccine. The starting material was PBMCs from blood, obtained 5 days after vaccination. The V gene is TRBV5-1, the J gene TRBJ2-1; 7 bases are shared with TRBD2. The CDR3 here is CASSLYRGRAHNEQFF. The CDR3 DNA sequence: TGCGCCAGCAGCCTCTATCGGGGGAGGGCCCACAATGAGCAGTTCTTC. The full variable domain, rest sourced from reference TRBV5-1 and TRBJ2-1, is KAGVTQTPRYLIKTRGQQVTLSCSPISGHRSVSWYQQTPGQGLQFLFEYFSETQRNKGNFPGRFSGRQFSNSRSEMNVSTLELGDSALYLCASSLYRGRAHNEQFFGPGTRLTVL.